This TCR beta chain was retrieved from a study of Graves' ophthalmopathy and Graves' hyperthyroidism. Where ophthalmopathy was present, donors had moderate-to-severe activity, CAS ≥3, NOSPECS ≥4 and duration under 3 months. Study outcomes and limitations: Blood shared most expanded thyroid clonotypes above 0.001 frequency. Its predictions of ophthalmopathy progression gave the model 55% to 71% sensitivity and 72% to 75% specificity.

This clonotype was recorded at least ten times. Its antigen is currently unknown. Scientists amplified the TCR beta CDR3 regions from RNA transcripts. Scientists carried out first-round RT-PCR using HTBI primers and then a second-round multiplex PCR. TCRdb re-derived calls from the multiplex PCR reads in MiXCR, one entry per CDR3 protein. The sample contains about 210,000 distinct CDR3 sequences, roughly 29% of which appear only once. CDR3 size: 18 residues. Per germline, CDR1 SGHRS and CDR2 YFSETQ. The junction had 17 bases not matched to a gene; V was cut back by 5 bases and J by 5 bases. The sample consisted of peripheral blood. The rearrangement links TRBV5-1 to TRBJ2-3, with TRBD1 identical over 10 bases. This clonotype originated in a man aged 45-60 years with Graves' ophthalmopathy. CDR3 in amino acids: CASRSPHRDRGVLDTQYF. DNA of the CDR3: TGCGCCAGCAGATCGCCCCATCGGGACAGGGGAGTCCTAGATACGCAGTATTTT. Full variable domain (missing parts from reference TRBV5-1 and TRBJ2-3): KAGVTQTPRYLIKTRGQQVTLSCSPISGHRSVSWYQQTPGQGLQFLFEYFSETQRNKGNFPGRFSGRQFSNSRSEMNVSTLELGDSALYLCASRSPHRDRGVLDTQYFGPGTRLTVL.